What follows are 21 T cell receptor beta chains derived from one specimen sequenced in a study of CD8+ T cells in alopecia areata (dated by TCRdb to 2017 to 2018). The protocol used for the library was the immunoSEQ multiplex PCR assay. RNA was extracted from all samples and reverse transcribed into cDNA as template for TCR sequencing. The table was pulled from immuneACCESS by TCRdb, which kept in-frame rearrangements only. Such tables lose some clones; where checked, under half of the loss comes from unresolved V genes, and the rest has no known cause. Within this sample are some 110,000 clones, with roughly 60% of them counted one time only. Nearly 30% of the sample is taken by the ten largest. In the paper's terms, the time point label means: approximately 4 weeks on oral tofacitinib. In the paper's terms, the treatment or condition label means: oral pan-JAK inhibitor, 5-10 mg twice daily. This specimen was CD8+ T cells sorted from blood, taken at week 4, from a patient treated with tofacitinib. These receptors all stem from a human donor with alopecia areata.

The J gene is TRBJ2-5, the V gene TRBV29-1, with TRBD2 as a possible D gene (5 bases). Trimming took off 8 bases at V and 7 bases at J, with 20 bases between the two ends. There are 13 residues in the CDR3. Germline CDR1 is SQVTM and CDR2 is ANQGSEA. The CDR3 coding sequence is TGCAGCTCCCTTGCCGAGGGAGTTGGGACCCAGTACTTC. Its protein product is CSSLAEGVGTQYF.

The chain carries TRBV12-5 and TRBJ2-5; 7 positions agree with TRBD1. V lost 6 bases and J lost 4; bases outside the gene matches: 11. Germline V CDR1 and CDR2: LGHNT, FRNRAP. This CDR3 has 15 amino acids. The CDR3 is CASGPTGTEGETQYF. CDR3 nucleotide sequence: TGTGCTAGTGGCCCCACCGGGACAGAAGGAGAGACCCAGTACTTC. Looking up the rest from reference TRBV12-5 and TRBJ2-5 gives the full variable domain: DARVTQTPRHKVTEMGQEVTMRCQPILGHNTVFWYRQTMMQGLELLAYFRNRAPLDDSGMPKDRFSAEMPDATLATLKIQPSEPRDSAVYFCASGPTGTEGETQYFGPGTRLLVL.

The table lists this clone with a few counts. The chain combines TRBV29-1 with TRBJ2-1; D is perhaps TRBD2 (6 bases). The CDR3 extends over 14 amino acids. Germline V gene data show CDR1 as SQVTM and CDR2 as ANQGSEA. The V end lost 5 bases, the J end lost 3 bases, and 14 bases lay between the germline ends. The CDR3 sequence: CSVRGGENYNEQFF. The CDR3 coding sequence is TGCAGCGTTAGGGGCGGGGAGAACTACAATGAGCAGTTCTTC.

The rearrangement links TRBV7-2 to TRBJ1-2, with no clear D. This CDR3 spans 14 amino acids. The ends were cut back, 5 bases at V and 4 bases at J, with 14 bases in the middle. Per the germline V gene, CDR1 is SGHTA and CDR2 is FQGNSA. The CDR3 bases are TGTGCCAGCAGCCCACCACCCCCGGGCTATGGCTACACCTTC. Its protein product is CASSPPPPGYGYTF.

This clone was observed a few times. The genes are TRBV29-1 and TRBJ1-1, with D maybe TRBD1 (5 bases). V was pared by 8 bases and J by 1 base, with 17 bases between. Looked up from germline, CDR1 is SQVTM and CDR2 is ANQGSEA. The CDR3 runs to 14 residues. This CDR3 is CSTRDGWENTEAFF. As DNA, the CDR3 is TGCAGCACGCGGGACGGCTGGGAGAACACTGAAGCTTTCTTT.

The sample holds one count of this clone. The V gene is TRBV10-3, the J gene TRBJ1-5; 7 bases line up with TRBD1. J gave up 4 bases and V 10 bases, and 10 bases lay outside the gene matches. The germline gives CDR1 ENHRY, CDR2 SYGVKD. This CDR3 spans 14 amino acids. DNA of the CDR3: TGTGCCACGGGGGATGCGACAGGGAATCAGCCCCAGCATTTT. Protein product: CATGDATGNQPQHF.

The chain joins TRBV30 to TRBJ2-7, with a weak D call TRBD1 (6 bases). The germline gives CDR1 GTSNPN, CDR2 SVGIG (reference sequence). The CDR3 contains 11 residues. V was shortened by 3 bases and J by 9 bases, with 12 bases between the two germline ends. DNA for the CDR3: TGTGCCTGGAGAGCGACAGGTTGGCAGTACTTC. Translation: CAWRATGWQYF.

The chain is built from TRBV9 and TRBJ1-1; 10 bases match TRBD1. The germline gives CDR1 SGDLS, CDR2 YYNGEE. Trimming cost V 3 bases and J 5 bases; bases outside gene matches: 7. CDR3 length equals 15 residues. CDR3 DNA: TGTGCCAGCAGCGCTCACGGACAGGGGGGGACTGAAGCTTTCTTT. Protein product: CASSAHGQGGTEAFF. Variable domain in full (rest from reference TRBV9 and TRBJ1-1): DSGVTQTPKHLITATGQRVTLRCSPRSGDLSVYWYQQSLDQGLQFLIQYYNGEERAKGNILERFSAQQFPDLHSELNLSSLELGDSALYFCASSAHGQGGTEAFFGQGTRLTVV.

J is TRBJ2-2 and V is TRBV30; D is unclear. The V gene's germline CDR1 is GTSNPN and CDR2 SVGIG (reference sequence). CDR3 length: 17 amino acids. Trimming removed 3 bases at V and 3 bases at J, with 20 bases between. DNA for the CDR3: TGTGCCTGGAGCCCGTATGTTCCTGGGTCGGACACCGGGGAGCTGTTTTTT. Its translation: CAWSPYVPGSDTGELFF.

This rearrangement joins TRBV27 to TRBJ2-7, with D possibly called TRBD1 or TRBD2 (5 bases each). Germline values: CDR1 MNHEY, CDR2 SMNVEV (reference sequence). The CDR3 contains 14 residues. V lost 5 bases, J lost 6 bases, and 17 bases lay in between. CDR3 loop: CASSPMSGTLEQYF. As DNA, the CDR3 is TGTGCCAGCAGTCCGATGTCCGGGACGCTCGAGCAGTACTTC.

This chain uses TRBV19 with TRBJ2-7; 7 nucleotides align to TRBD1. The CDR3 loop spans 14 amino acids. J was trimmed by 5 bases and V by 7 bases; bases with no gene match: 11. The germline CDR1 and CDR2 sequences are LNHDA and SQIVND (reference sequence). CDR3 sequence (DNA): TGTGCCAGTACTTTAGGAGACAGGGACCACGAGCAGTACTTC. Translating gives CASTLGDRDHEQYF.

The rearrangement uses TRBV30 and TRBJ2-1, with D possibly being TRBD1 or TRBD2 (5 bases each). Between the trimmed V and J ends, which lost 0 bases and 8 bases, there was a span of 11 bases. CDR3 size: 13 residues. The germline gives CDR1 GTSNPN, CDR2 SVGIG (reference sequence). The CDR3, as DNA: TGTGCCTGGAGTGTAATGGGGGTCGATGAGCAGTTCTTC. Translation: CAWSVMGVDEQFF.

The sample holds a few counts of this clone. J is TRBJ2-1 and V is TRBV30; 8 nucleotides align to TRBD2. V trimming: 8 bases; J trimming: 14 bases; junction bases outside the gene matches: 17. Looked up from germline, CDR1 is GTSNPN and CDR2 is SVGIG (reference sequence). The CDR3 is 13 amino acids. CDR3 DNA sequence: TGTGCCACCCACGGGGGGGGGCCGGAGCTGGAGTTCTTC. It translates to CATHGGGPELEFF.

As DNA, the CDR3 is TGTGCCTGGACCTCCGGGTCCCTGTGGGGCGATGAGCAGTTCTTC. Translating gives CAWTSGSLWGDEQFF. The genes are TRBV30 and TRBJ2-1; the D gene is possibly TRBD1 (5 bases). Germline V gives CDR1 GTSNPN, CDR2 SVGIG (reference sequence). V was trimmed by 4 bases and J by 8 bases, leaving 21 bases between them. The CDR3 spans 15 residues.

This rearrangement joins TRBV30 to TRBJ2-5, with D perhaps matching TRBD1 or TRBD2 (6 bases each). V lost 4 bases and J lost 5, with 14 bases in between. This CDR3 contains 13 residues. CDR1 and CDR2 from the germline V gene are GTSNPN and SVGIG (reference sequence). The CDR3: CAWTRGARETQYF. CDR3 sequence (DNA): TGTGCCTGGACTAGGGGGGCACGGGAGACCCAGTACTTC.

Only a few counts were recorded for this clone. J is TRBJ2-3 and V is TRBV30; D is possibly TRBD2 (6 bases). V was shortened by 3 bases and J by 6 bases, with 10 bases between the two germline ends. Germline assignment: CDR1 GTSNPN and CDR2 SVGIG (reference sequence). The length of the CDR3 is 12 residues. This CDR3 reads CAWSAGSDTQYF. CDR3 sequence (DNA): TGTGCCTGGAGCGCGGGGTCGGATACGCAGTATTTT.

This rearrangement joins TRBV7-6 to TRBJ2-1, with 7 nucleotides matching TRBD2. Germline V gene sequence: CDR1 SGHVS, CDR2 FNYEAQ. The CDR3 length is 16 residues. V shed 3 bases and J 0 bases; nucleotides not matched to a gene: 5. The CDR3 DNA reads TGTGCCAGCAGCTTCCAAGCGGGGCCCTCCTACAATGAGCAGTTCTTC. Translation gives CASSFQAGPSYNEQFF.

The chain couples TRBV5-1 to TRBJ2-2, with D hard to call. Germline CDR1 reads SGHRS; CDR2 reads YFSETQ. This CDR3 has 12 amino acids. The V gene lost 0 bases and the J gene lost 6 bases, with 3 bases spanning the gap. CDR3 sequence reads: CASSLVPGELFF. CDR3 nucleotide sequence: TGCGCCAGCAGCTTGGTCCCCGGGGAGCTGTTTTTT.

About this clone itself: Different DNA sequences within this sample yield the same CDR3. The chain combines TRBV30 with TRBJ2-7; D unclear. V was pared by 0 bases and J by 1 base, with 7 bases between. The germline gives CDR1 GTSNPN, CDR2 SVGIG (reference sequence). The CDR3 consists of 13 residues. The CDR3 loop is CAWSVGDSYEQYF. CDR3 DNA: TGTGCCTGGAGTGTAGGCGATTCCTACGAGCAGTACTTC. The full variable domain, in which reference TRBV30 and TRBJ2-7 provide the parts outside the CDR3, is SQTIHQWPATLVQPVGSPLSLECTVEGTSNPNLYWYRQAAGRGLQLLFYSVGIGQISSEVPQNLSASRPQDRQFILSSKKLLLSDSGFYLCAWSVGDSYEQYFGPGTRLTVT.

CDR3 in DNA: TGTGCCAGCAGCGGGAGTGGAGAGCAGTACTTC. Translated: CASSGSGEQYF. The chain is built from TRBV5-6 and TRBJ2-7; D possibly corresponds to TRBD2 (5 bases). The length of the CDR3 is 11 residues. Per the germline V gene, CDR1 is SGHDT and CDR2 is YYEEEE. V shed 4 bases and J shed 7 bases, with 9 bases lying between them.

The CDR3, as DNA: TGCAGCGCCAGTGAAAGGTCAGGACTCGATTATGGCTACACCTTC. It encodes CSASERSGLDYGYTF. The rearrangement links TRBV29-1 to TRBJ1-2; D call uncertain. V dropped 7 bases and J dropped 5 bases, with 23 bases sitting between them. Germline V lookup: CDR1 SQVTM, CDR2 ANQGSEA. This CDR3 region has 15 residues. Supplemented by reference TRBV29-1 and TRBJ1-2, the full variable domain reads SAVISQKPSRDICQRGTSLTIQCQVDSQVTMMFWYRQQPGQSLTLIATANQGSEATYESGFVIDKFPISRPNLTFSTLTVSNMSPEDSSIYLCSASERSGLDYGYTFGSGTRLTVV.